The 30 T cell receptor beta chains below all came from one sample that was sequenced in a study of blood T cell repertoires in COVID-19. TCRdb's table, derived via immunoSEQ multiplex PCR, lists solely in-frame clones and lacks some. In the table there are approximately 250,000 clones, approximately 85% of which are singletons. The sample was peripheral blood. Receptor source: a man aged 40-49 years with acute or convalescent COVID-19.

The chain is built from TRBV6-6 and TRBJ2-1; the D is unclear. V was clipped by 7 bases and J by 4 bases, with 8 bases between them. The CDR3 spans 12 residues. Germline CDR1 is MNHNY and CDR2 is SVGAGI (reference sequence). CDR3: CASTGGYNEQFF. The CDR3 bases are TGTGCCAGCACTGGCGGTTACAATGAGCAGTTCTTC.

This rearrangement joins TRBV27 to TRBJ1-1; D not certain. Germline V gene sequence: CDR1 MNHEY, CDR2 SMNVEV (reference sequence). The CDR3 extends over 15 amino acids. The V end was cut by 6 bases, the J end by 8 bases, with 22 bases between. The CDR3 nucleotides read TGTGCCAGCAGACAAGCATTACGAGCGGGAGTCGAAGCTTTCTTT. This translates into CASRQALRAGVEAFF.

The J gene is TRBJ2-1, the V gene TRBV5-6; TRBD2 matches at 11 bases. Germline V lookup: CDR1 SGHDT, CDR2 YYEEEE. CDR3 length: 15 residues. V shed 1 base, J shed 8 bases, and the junction held 5 bases outside the gene matches. CDR3 DNA sequence: TGTGCCAGCAGCTTGCTTAGCGGGGGGGTGGATGAGCAGTTCTTC. This sequence encodes CASSLLSGGVDEQFF. The variable domain in full, with the rest retrieved from reference TRBV5-6 and TRBJ2-1, is DAGVTQSPTHLIKTRGQQVTLRCSPKSGHDTVSWYQQALGQGPQFIFQYYEEEERQRGNFPDRFSGHQFPNYSSELNVNALLLGDSALYLCASSLLSGGVDEQFFGPGTRLTVL.

The genes are TRBV3-1 (or the pseudogene TRBV3-2) and TRBJ1-2, with 8 nucleotides matching TRBD1. Per the germline V gene, CDR1 is LGHDT and CDR2 is YNNKEL (reference sequence). This CDR3 contains 14 residues. Losses at the gene ends were 1 base for V and 7 bases for J; bases not matched to a gene: 5. CDR3 residues: CASSQGQGAGGYTF. CDR3 DNA sequence: TGTGCCAGCAGCCAAGGGCAGGGGGCGGGTGGCTACACCTTC.

The chain recombines TRBV7-6 with TRBJ2-2, with 9 bases that match TRBD1. The length of the CDR3 is 15 residues. V was pared by 5 bases and J by 7 bases, with 8 bases of the junction left unmatched. Germline assignment: CDR1 SGHVS and CDR2 FNYEAQ. The CDR3: CASSLWTGVSGELFF. CDR3 bases: TGTGCCAGCAGCCTCTGGACAGGGGTCAGCGGGGAGCTGTTTTTT.

This sequence joins TRBV11-2 and TRBJ1-1; no definite D call. CDR1 and CDR2 (germline): SGHAT, FQNNGV. This CDR3 is built from 12 residues. Trimming took 3 bases from V and 5 from J, leaving 7 bases between them. The CDR3 sequence is CASSLPRTEAFF. The DNA for the CDR3 is TGTGCCAGCAGCTTGCCGAGGACTGAAGCTTTCTTT.

The V and J genes are TRBV3-1 (or the pseudogene TRBV3-2) and TRBJ2-5, with 14 bases lining up with TRBD2. The germline gives CDR1 LGHDT, CDR2 YNNKEL (reference sequence). V lost 4 bases, J lost 3 bases, and 7 bases stayed unmatched. This CDR3 is 17 amino acids long. The CDR3 protein is CASSPPPGLAGEETQYF. CDR3 DNA: TGTGCCAGCAGCCCCCCACCGGGACTAGCGGGGGAAGAGACCCAGTACTTC.

This clone was picked up a small number of times. Other DNA sequences within the sample encode an identical CDR3. The chain carries TRBV7-3 and TRBJ2-2; D not resolved. Trimming cost V 2 bases and J 4 bases, with 11 bases left between them. The germline gives CDR1 SGHTA, CDR2 FQGTGA. The CDR3 is 15 residues long. The CDR3 region is CASSLGSGLTGELFF. CDR3 sequence (DNA): TGTGCCAGCAGCTTAGGTTCAGGTCTCACCGGGGAGCTGTTTTTT.

V is TRBV3-1 (or the pseudogene TRBV3-2) and J is TRBJ2-6, with 8 nucleotides matching TRBD1. Looked up from germline, CDR1 is LGHDT and CDR2 is YNNKEL (reference sequence). V gave up 5 bases and J gave up 2 bases; unmatched junction bases: 8. The CDR3 totals 17 residues. DNA of the CDR3: TGTGCCAGCAGCTCCCGGACAGGGAAAACTGGGGCCAACGTCCTGACTTTC. This gives the protein CASSSRTGKTGANVLTF.

The CDR3 is CASSLTGVFYGYTF. In nucleotides, the CDR3 is TGTGCCAGCAGTCTCACAGGGGTCTTCTATGGCTACACCTTC. The rearrangement links TRBV28 to TRBJ1-2; 7 bases are a match to TRBD1. The CDR3 is 14 residues long. Trimming removed 5 bases from V and 4 bases from J; junction bases left unmatched: 7. Per germline, CDR1 MDHEN and CDR2 SYDVKM.

The CDR3 sequence: CASLWANTEAFF. The CDR3 coding sequence is TGTGCCAGCCTCTGGGCTAACACTGAAGCTTTCTTT. The rearrangement joins TRBV2 to TRBJ1-1; D is unresolved. The CDR3 has 12 residues. V was cut by 8 bases and J by 2 bases, with 9 bases left in between. From germline, CDR1 is SNHLY and CDR2 FYNNEI.

The V gene is TRBV5-1, the J gene TRBJ2-1, with D possibly matching TRBD2 (6 bases). V was cut by 0 bases and J by 2 bases, with 12 bases left in between. Per germline, CDR1 SGHRS and CDR2 YFSETQ. This CDR3 has 16 amino acids. DNA of the CDR3: TGCGCCAGCAGCTTGGAGGCCAGGAGGGCCTACAATGAGCAGTTCTTC. As protein: CASSLEARRAYNEQFF.

This clone has ten or more counts. The chain recombines TRBV28 with TRBJ2-2; 7 bases align to TRBD1. Germline loops: CDR1 MDHEN, CDR2 SYDVKM. The CDR3 is 15 amino acids. V lost 5 bases to trimming and J lost 1 base; unmatched junction nucleotides: 4. CDR3: CASSRDSLNTGELFF. The CDR3 coding sequence is TGTGCCAGCAGTAGGGACAGCCTGAACACCGGGGAGCTGTTTTTT.

The chain combines TRBV7-2 with TRBJ1-5; unclear D gene. The CDR3 has 15 residues. Germline-derived CDR1 and CDR2 are SGHTA and FQGNSA. The V end lost 5 bases, the J end lost 3 bases, and 14 bases lay between the germline ends. The DNA for the CDR3 is TGTGCCAGCAGCCCCGACGGGATATTCAATCAGCCCCAGCATTTT. Protein: CASSPDGIFNQPQHF.

The chain has TRBV30 and TRBJ1-4, with D unclear. With 0 bases removed from V and 8 bases from J, the gap between germline ends came to 13 bases. This CDR3 has 14 residues. Germline CDR1 reads GTSNPN; CDR2 reads SVGIG (reference sequence). The CDR3 region is CAWSVDGGVEKLFF. The DNA of the CDR3 is TGTGCCTGGAGTGTAGACGGCGGGGTCGAAAAACTGTTTTTT.

This clone was counted a few times. This rearrangement joins TRBV9 to TRBJ2-2; D perhaps matches TRBD1 (6 bases). Trimming shortened V by 0 bases and J by 1 base, and 7 bases separated the two germline ends. The CDR3 covers 15 residues. Germline values: CDR1 SGDLS, CDR2 YYNGEE. CDR3 nucleotide sequence: TGTGCCAGCAGCGTAGGGGGGCTGAACACCGGGGAGCTGTTTTTT. It encodes CASSVGGLNTGELFF.

Only one count was recorded for this clone. The chain recombines TRBV30 with TRBJ1-3; the D is unclear. V gave up 0 bases and J gave up 0 bases, with 9 bases separating them. Germline-derived CDR1 and CDR2 are GTSNPN and SVGIG (reference sequence). The CDR3 loop spans 15 amino acids. The CDR3 reads CAWSVGRNSGNTIYF. The CDR3 nucleotides are TGTGCCTGGAGTGTGGGCAGAAACTCTGGAAACACCATATATTTT.

Only a few counts were recorded for this clone. The J gene is TRBJ1-3, the V gene TRBV5-1, with D hard to call. The germline V gene has CDR1 SGHRS and CDR2 YFSETQ. CDR3 length: 13 amino acids. Trimming left V 5 bases short and J 0 bases short, with 6 bases between. The CDR3 reads CASSEGSGNTIYF. The DNA for the CDR3 is TGCGCCAGCAGTGAGGGCTCTGGAAACACCATATATTTT.

This chain connects TRBV7-7 to TRBJ2-5; 7 nucleotides agree with TRBD2. V shed 5 bases and J 2 bases; nucleotides not matched to a gene: 2. CDR1 and CDR2 (germline): SSHAT, FNYEAQ (reference sequence). The CDR3 spans 13 residues. The DNA for the CDR3 is TGTGCCAGCAGCCTGGGACTACAAGAGACCCAGTACTTC. Its translation: CASSLGLQETQYF. Full variable domain (outside the CDR3, taken from reference TRBV7-7 and TRBJ2-5): GAGVSQSPRYKVTKRGQDVTLRCDPISSHATLYWYQQALGQGPEFLTYFNYEAQPDKSGLPSDRFSAERPEGSISTLTIQRTEQRDSAMYRCASSLGLQETQYFGPGTRLLVL.

J is TRBJ2-7 and V is TRBV3-1 (or the pseudogene TRBV3-2); D might be TRBD1 (6 bases). This CDR3 is built from 14 residues. Between the trimmed V and J ends, which lost 3 bases and 6 bases, there was a span of 15 bases. The germline V gene has CDR1 LGHDT and CDR2 YNNKEL (reference sequence). The CDR3: CASSHHLQGTEQYF. CDR3 bases: TGTGCCAGCAGCCACCACCTCCAGGGGACCGAGCAGTACTTC.

The chain has TRBV30 and TRBJ1-2; D is possibly TRBD1 (5 bases). The germline CDR1 and CDR2 sequences are GTSNPN and SVGIG (reference sequence). The CDR3 extends over 13 amino acids. V lost 3 bases, J lost 3 bases, and 11 bases lay in between. The CDR3 DNA is TGTGCCTGGAGCGGTCGGGGGGACTATGGCTACACCTTC. It specifies CAWSGRGDYGYTF. The entire variable domain, with the rest obtained from reference TRBV30 and TRBJ1-2, is as follows: SQTIHQWPATLVQPVGSPLSLECTVEGTSNPNLYWYRQAAGRGLQLLFYSVGIGQISSEVPQNLSASRPQDRQFILSSKKLLLSDSGFYLCAWSGRGDYGYTFGSGTRLTVV.

CDR3 region: CASSEFYPGGQGAYEQYF. CDR3 nucleotide sequence: TGCGCCAGCAGTGAGTTTTACCCCGGGGGACAGGGGGCCTACGAGCAGTACTTC. The genes are TRBV10-1 and TRBJ2-7, with TRBD1 matching 11 bases. The V gene end was trimmed by 1 base and the J gene end by 2 bases; junction bases not matched to a gene: 10. Germline loops: CDR1 WNHNN, CDR2 SYGVQD (reference sequence). The CDR3 runs to 18 residues.

J is TRBJ2-3 and V is TRBV7-8; TRBD2 matches 10 bases. This CDR3 comprises 17 residues. Germline CDR1 reads SGHVS; CDR2 reads FQNEAQ. Unmatched junction bases numbered 12, after V lost 5 bases and J lost 4 bases. The CDR3 loop is CASSPRKRGGLSDTQYF. The CDR3 DNA follows: TGTGCCAGCAGCCCCAGAAAGCGGGGGGGCCTCTCAGATACGCAGTATTTT.

The chain links TRBV7-9 to TRBJ2-3, with a weak D call TRBD2 (5 bases). The CDR3 is made up of 13 amino acids. The V end was cut by 8 bases, the J end by 0 bases, with 9 bases between. Germline loops: CDR1 SEHNR, CDR2 FQNEAQ (reference sequence). The DNA of the CDR3 is TGTGCCAGCGTAGAGGGAAGCACAGATACGCAGTATTTT. Its protein product is CASVEGSTDTQYF.

The CDR3 protein is CASSHEVGQPQHF. In DNA form, the CDR3 reads TGTGCCAGCAGTCACGAGGTCGGTCAGCCCCAGCATTTT. This chain connects TRBV28 to TRBJ1-5; the D is unclear. Germline CDR1 MDHEN, CDR2 SYDVKM. The CDR3 extends over 13 amino acids. Trimming took 5 bases from V and 6 from J, leaving 11 bases between them.

In this sample, this clone turned up once. The chain carries TRBV29-1 and TRBJ1-2; TRBD1 matches 8 bases. The CDR3 spans 15 residues. The trim removed 1 base at V and 0 bases at J, leaving 4 bases unmatched. The V gene's germline CDR1 is SQVTM and CDR2 ANQGSEA. The CDR3, as DNA: TGCAGCGTTGAAGGACAGGGGAATACTAACTATGGCTACACCTTC. It specifies CSVEGQGNTNYGYTF.

V usage is TRBV7-2 and J usage is TRBJ2-1; 11 positions agree with TRBD2. CDR1 and CDR2 from the germline V gene are SGHTA and FQGNSA. The V gene end was trimmed by 5 bases and the J gene end by 5 bases; junction bases not matched to a gene: 5. The CDR3 is 15 amino acids. The DNA for the CDR3 is TGTGCCAGCAGCAGACCGACTAGCGGGGACAATGAGCAGTTCTTC. Translated, it gives CASSRPTSGDNEQFF.

The chain joins TRBV7-2 to TRBJ1-1; D call uncertain. The V gene's germline CDR1 is SGHTA and CDR2 FQGNSA. V dropped 5 bases and J dropped 4 bases, with 17 bases sitting between them. The CDR3 is made up of 15 amino acids. The CDR3 region has the DNA TGTGCCAGCAGCCACGTCCCATCAACAGCCACTGAAGCTTTCTTT. Translated, it gives CASSHVPSTATEAFF. Filled out from reference TRBV7-2 and TRBJ1-1, the complete variable domain reads GAGVSQSPSNKVTEKGKDVELRCDPISGHTALYWYRQSLGQGLEFLIYFQGNSAPDKSGLPSDRFSAERTGGSVSTLTIQRTQQEDSAVYLCASSHVPSTATEAFFGQGTRLTVV.

The chain combines TRBV6-2 or TRBV6-3 with TRBJ1-6, with 12 positions matching TRBD1. Trimming removed 0 bases from V and 10 bases from J; junction bases left unmatched: 10. The CDR3 is made up of 18 amino acids. Per the germline V gene, CDR1 is MNHEY and CDR2 is SVGEGT. The CDR3 sequence is CASSYSRGQGAPGSPLHF. The CDR3 DNA follows: TGTGCCAGCAGTTACTCGAGGGGACAGGGGGCGCCGGGGTCACCCCTCCACTTT.

A few counts support this clone. In the same sample, other DNA sequences code for this CDR3. The chain joins TRBV19 to TRBJ1-1; D is unresolved. The CDR3 loop spans 13 amino acids. CDR1 and CDR2 (germline): LNHDA, SQIVND (reference sequence). The V and J ends lost 5 bases and 0 bases respectively, with 7 bases between them. The CDR3 loop is CASSGQLNTEAFF. The CDR3 nucleotides read TGTGCCAGTAGTGGTCAGTTGAACACTGAAGCTTTCTTT.